Presented here are 2 T cell receptor beta chains from one specimen sequenced in a study of cytomegalovirus exposure and HLA in healthy donors. Primers included in the PCR were 60 Vbeta and 13 Jbeta primers. Using immunoSEQ multiplex PCR, the repertoire was profiled, and TCRdb retains in-frame clones only, with some absent. The sample records 200,000 or so clones, approximately 88% being singletons. The sequenced sample was PBMCs. Every receptor here comes from a woman aged 50 to 60 in good health and CMV-seropositive.

The chain uses TRBV15 and TRBJ2-3; 11 bases fit TRBD2. CDR1 and CDR2 from the germline V gene are LNHNV and YYDKDF (reference sequence). This CDR3 is built from 19 residues. After removal of 2 bases from V and 3 bases from J, the junction contained 13 bases not matched to a gene. The CDR3 DNA follows: TGTGCCACCAGCAGAACCCGGACTAGCGGGTTAACAGTGACAGATACGCAGTATTTT. This codes for CATSRTRTSGLTVTDTQYF. Supplemented by reference TRBV15 and TRBJ2-3, the full variable domain reads DAMVIQNPRYQVTQFGKPVTLSCSQTLNHNVMYWYQQKSSQAPKLLFHYYDKDFNNEADTPDNFQSRRPNTSFCFLDIRSPGLGDTAMYLCATSRTRTSGLTVTDTQYFGPGTRLTVL.

The CDR3 nucleotides are TGTGCCAGCAGTGAAAGGTTAGCGGGGGAGCAGTTCTTC. Translation: CASSERLAGEQFF. The chain employs TRBV2 and TRBJ2-1, with TRBD2 identical over 8 bases. Per germline, CDR1 SNHLY and CDR2 FYNNEI. The junction had 4 bases not matched to a gene; V was cut back by 2 bases and J by 10 bases. The CDR3 contains 13 residues.